This T cell receptor beta chain was documented in a study of T cell responses to AZD1222 COVID-19 vaccine. A note on this clone: The antigen is not known.

V was pared by 2 bases and J by 7 bases, with 5 bases between. Germline V gives CDR1 SNHLY, CDR2 FYNNEI. The CDR3 has 11 amino acids. TCRdb keeps only in-frame clones here, not all; method: immunoSEQ multiplex PCR. Among about 130,000 clones listed, less than 90% were seen once. Study-wide results and limits: The CD4 TCRs associated with vaccination extended across spike and predominated at 160-218 and 743-854. Donors were mostly white British, more females; clonal diversity possibly underestimated. Repertoire sampling happened only post peak T cell response. Nearly half of spike-specific TCRs reportedly go after variant regions that carry no mutations.

V gene TRBV2 combines with J gene TRBJ1-2; D is unresolved. The material was peripheral blood, obtained on day 0 of AZD1222 vaccination. This receptor was taken from an adult in good health. The DNA of the CDR3 is TGTGCCAGCAGTGAATCTCTTGGCTACACCTTC. The encoded protein is CASSESLGYTF.